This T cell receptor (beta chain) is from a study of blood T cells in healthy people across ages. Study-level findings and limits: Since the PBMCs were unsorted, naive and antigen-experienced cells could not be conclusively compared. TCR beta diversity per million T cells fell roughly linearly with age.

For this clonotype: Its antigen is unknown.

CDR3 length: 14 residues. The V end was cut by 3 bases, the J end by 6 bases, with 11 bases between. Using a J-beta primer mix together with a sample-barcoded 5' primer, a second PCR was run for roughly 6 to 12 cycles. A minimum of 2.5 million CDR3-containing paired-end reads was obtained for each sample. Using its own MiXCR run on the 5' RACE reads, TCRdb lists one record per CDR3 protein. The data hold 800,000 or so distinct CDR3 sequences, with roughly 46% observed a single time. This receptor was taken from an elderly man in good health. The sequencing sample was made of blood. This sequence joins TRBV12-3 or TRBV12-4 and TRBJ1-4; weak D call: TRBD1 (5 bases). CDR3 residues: CASSLGRDHEKLFF. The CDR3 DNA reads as TGTGCCAGCAGTTTGGGCAGGGATCATGAAAAACTGTTTTTT.